Following are 20 T cell receptor beta chains from one sample sequenced in a study of blood T cell repertoires in COVID-19. Data came from immunoSEQ multiplex PCR; TCRdb stores just in-frame clones and leaves some out. The repertoire holds under 250,000 clones, with less than 85% as singletons. The sample consisted of peripheral blood. All receptors derive from a woman older than 75 with acute or convalescent COVID-19.

CDR3 amino acids: CATSIIAGRTEAFF. The CDR3, as DNA: TGTGCCACCAGCATCATCGCGGGGCGGACTGAAGCTTTCTTT. V and J are TRBV15 and TRBJ1-1; D perhaps matches TRBD1 (5 bases). The CDR3 extends over 14 amino acids. Germline CDR1 and CDR2: LNHNV and YYDKDF (reference sequence). Deletions cut 4 bases from V and 5 bases from J, with 14 bases between.

The rearrangement uses TRBV28 and TRBJ1-2; D remains unclear. Germline CDR1 and CDR2: MDHEN and SYDVKM. V was pared by 5 bases and J by 1 base, with 8 bases between. This CDR3 has 13 amino acids. CDR3: CASSPGFNYGYTF. The CDR3 DNA follows: TGTGCCAGCAGTCCGGGATTTAACTATGGCTACACCTTC.

J is TRBJ1-2 and V is TRBV6-5; the D is unclear. Germline V gene sequence: CDR1 MNHEY, CDR2 SVGAGI. V lost 0 bases and J 8 bases, leaving 19 bases between the germline ends. CDR3 length: 16 amino acids. CDR3 loop: CASSYSGSPLTGGYTF. In nucleotides, the CDR3 is TGTGCCAGCAGTTACTCGGGCAGTCCCCTAACTGGGGGCTACACCTTC.

This clone was seen a few times. The rearrangement links TRBV7-2 to TRBJ2-5; weak D call: TRBD1 (6 bases). Germline V gene sequence: CDR1 SGHTA, CDR2 FQGNSA. V was trimmed by 5 bases and J by 3 bases, leaving 10 bases between them. The CDR3 covers 13 residues. Here the CDR3 reads CASSPGAKETQYF. CDR3 DNA: TGTGCCAGCAGCCCAGGGGCTAAAGAGACCCAGTACTTC.

The chain links TRBV7-8 to TRBJ2-7, with D possibly matching TRBD2 (5 bases). The V end was cut by 0 bases, the J end by 2 bases, with 11 bases between. This CDR3 is built from 15 residues. The germline CDR1 and CDR2 sequences are SGHVS and FQNEAQ. CDR3 amino acids: CASSLASSGPYEQYF. CDR3 nucleotide sequence: TGTGCCAGCAGCTTAGCGTCCAGCGGTCCCTACGAGCAGTACTTC.

A few counts support this clone. CDR3 DNA sequence: TGTGCCAGCAGCGCAACTGGGACAGGGGGTTCGGGTTCACCCCTCCACTTT. Translated: CASSATGTGGSGSPLHF. The J gene is TRBJ1-6, the V gene TRBV7-2; 11 bases fit TRBD1. The CDR3 sequence is 17 residues long. V lost 5 bases to trimming and J lost 9 bases; unmatched junction nucleotides: 12. Germline CDR1 and CDR2: SGHTA and FQGNSA.

The chain uses TRBV5-8 and TRBJ1-1; D is ambiguous. The germline V and J ends were trimmed by 0 bases and 7 bases, with 13 bases remaining between them. CDR1 SGHTS and CDR2 YDEGEE come from the germline V gene. This CDR3 is built from 14 residues. The CDR3 spells CASSLGFSRGEAFF. The CDR3 nucleotides are TGTGCCAGCAGCTTGGGATTCTCGCGGGGTGAAGCTTTCTTT.

The chain carries TRBV4-2 and TRBJ2-1; D possibly corresponds to TRBD2 (6 bases). V lost 1 base and J 0 bases, leaving 13 bases between the germline ends. From germline, CDR1 is LGHNA and CDR2 YNFKEQ. This CDR3 has 17 residues. Written as DNA, the CDR3 is TGTGCCAGCAGCCAAGGGGTGGGGGGTTACTCCTACAATGAGCAGTTCTTC. This translates into CASSQGVGGYSYNEQFF.

This rearrangement joins TRBV7-2 to TRBJ1-1; D gene ambiguous. CDR3 length equals 13 residues. V was trimmed by 5 bases and J by 1 base, leaving 8 bases between them. Germline CDR1 SGHTA, CDR2 FQGNSA. This CDR3 is CASSRRGNTEAFF. In DNA, the CDR3 is TGTGCCAGCAGCCGCCGGGGGAACACTGAAGCTTTCTTT.

The chain links TRBV19 to TRBJ1-1, with TRBD1 as a possible D gene (5 bases). V lost 3 bases and J lost 2, with 16 bases in between. The CDR3 length is 16 residues. Germline V gene sequence: CDR1 LNHDA, CDR2 SQIVND (reference sequence). The CDR3 region is CASSIGGNRGNTEAFF. For the CDR3, the DNA is TGTGCCAGTAGTATTGGCGGAAATAGGGGAAACACTGAAGCTTTCTTT.

The chain is built from TRBV19 and TRBJ1-1; 9 nucleotides line up with TRBD1. J lost 5 bases, V lost 6 bases, and 7 bases had no gene match. This CDR3 spans 14 amino acids. CDR1 is LNHDA and CDR2 is SQIVND in the germline V gene (reference sequence). This CDR3 reads CASRLQDRGTEAFF. The CDR3 bases are TGTGCCAGTAGGCTTCAGGACAGGGGAACTGAAGCTTTCTTT.

Regarding this clone: Other DNA sequences in this specimen translate into the identical CDR3. The chain recombines TRBV24-1 with TRBJ2-3, with 9 bases aligning to TRBD1. CDR3 length: 13 amino acids. The germline CDR1 and CDR2 sequences are KGHDR and SFDVKD. Germline trimming cut 9 bases from V and 0 bases from J; bases unmatched to any gene: 0. This CDR3 is CATGTGSTDTQYF. CDR3 nucleotide sequence: TGTGCCACCGGGACAGGGAGCACAGATACGCAGTATTTT.

This chain connects TRBV5-5 to TRBJ2-1; 9 bases map to TRBD2. Per germline, CDR1 SGHKS and CDR2 YYEKEE (reference sequence). The CDR3 is 16 residues long. With V trimmed by 0 bases and J by 7 bases, 8 bases remained unmatched. CDR3 residues: CASSLGGGGARNEQFF. In DNA, the CDR3 is TGTGCCAGCAGCTTGGGTGGCGGGGGGGCGCGGAATGAGCAGTTCTTC.

V usage is TRBV6-6 and J usage is TRBJ2-7, with TRBD2 identical over 7 bases. Trimming removed 4 bases from V and 3 bases from J; junction bases left unmatched: 9. Germline-derived CDR1 and CDR2 are MNHNY and SVGAGI (reference sequence). The CDR3 consists of 15 residues. CDR3 in amino acids: CASSSLDSGHYEQYF. In DNA form, the CDR3 reads TGTGCCAGCAGTTCCCTTGATAGCGGGCACTACGAGCAGTACTTC.

The chain employs TRBV9 and TRBJ1-1; 7 nucleotides match TRBD1. J was trimmed by 1 base and V by 0 bases; bases with no gene match: 3. This CDR3 has 15 residues. In germline, CDR1 is SGDLS, CDR2 YYNGEE. CDR3 protein: CASSVDNRGNTEAFF. CDR3 nucleotides: TGTGCCAGCAGCGTAGACAACAGGGGGAACACTGAAGCTTTCTTT.

This chain links TRBV6-5 with TRBJ1-6, with D maybe TRBD1 (5 bases). Between the trimmed V and J ends, which lost 7 bases and 8 bases, there was a span of 12 bases. CDR1 and CDR2 from the germline V gene are MNHEY and SVGAGI. The CDR3 extends over 13 amino acids. CDR3 in DNA: TGTGCCAGCACAGGCAGGGAGGATTCACCCCTCCACTTT. Its translation is CASTGREDSPLHF.

V gene TRBV29-1 combines with J gene TRBJ1-2; 9 bases match TRBD1. Germline loops: CDR1 SQVTM, CDR2 ANQGSEA. V was pared by 4 bases and J by 8 bases, with 8 bases of the junction left unmatched. CDR3 size: 13 residues. CDR3 nucleotide sequence: TGCAGCGTTGCCTCGGACAGGGGAACGGGCTACACCTTC. This gives the protein CSVASDRGTGYTF.

The chain is built from TRBV19 and TRBJ2-4, with D tentatively TRBD2 (5 bases). Between the trimmed V and J ends, which lost 3 bases and 0 bases, there was a span of 9 bases. This CDR3 has 15 amino acids. CDR1 and CDR2 from the germline V gene are LNHDA and SQIVND (reference sequence). CDR3 nucleotide sequence: TGTGCCAGTAGTATGGTGGACTTAGCCAAAAACATTCAGTACTTC. Residues: CASSMVDLAKNIQYF.

The chain recombines TRBV4-2 with TRBJ2-7, with 8 bases that match TRBD1. The CDR3 length is 14 residues. CDR1 and CDR2 (germline): LGHNA, YNFKEQ. Losses at the gene ends were 0 bases for V and 3 bases for J; bases not matched to a gene: 1. In nucleotides, the CDR3 is TGTGCCAGCAGCCAAGAGGGGACAGGCTACGAGCAGTACTTC. Amino acids: CASSQEGTGYEQYF.

This chain joins TRBV6-5 and TRBJ2-3; D not resolved. Deletions cut 6 bases from V and 4 bases from J, with 8 bases between. The CDR3 sequence is 12 residues long. Germline CDR1 is MNHEY and CDR2 is SVGAGI. The CDR3 bases are TGTGCCAGCAGGTCCCCCTCAGATACGCAGTATTTT. The encoded protein is CASRSPSDTQYF.